Described below is a single T cell receptor (beta chain) sequence and its context. This clone was observed once. Its binding antigen is unknown. No qualities accompany the bases; no much larger clone lies one base away. This entry comes from a study of blood T cell repertoires in COVID-19 (dated by TCRdb to the early 2020s). Study-level background: Samples covering the acute and convalescent phases of COVID-19 were provided by collaborators in the United States, Italy and Spain. The material from the prospective study consisted of cDNA or gDNA derived from T cells, B-cell-depleted T cells, or PBMCs. The dataset comprised deeply sampled blood TCRbeta repertoires from subjects exposed to, actively infected with, or recovered from COVID-19. The repertoires were made available in a free public database intended to serve as a resource for research on the immune response to SARS-CoV-2. The samples were drawn from the first 160 participants of the ongoing ImmuneRACE study and from over 950 subjects provided by 6 global collaborators. Sample metadata almost always included a de-identified subject ID, COVID-19 status, age in years and sex. Where available, HLA class I and class II types were obtained from metadata supplied by the sample provider rather than from assay-based typing. Results the study describes overall, beyond this receptor: Clinical and demographic metadata were provided uncurated, with the amount varying by source and participant.

V is cut back by 6 bases and J by 0 bases, with 9 bases in the junction unmatched. CDR1 is given as MNHNS and CDR2 as SASEGT, both from the germline V gene. Counted from cysteine to phenylalanine, this CDR3 has 16 amino acids. Only the CDR3 DNA is retained, 48 bases long and in frame from the first base. TCRbeta CDR3 regions were amplified from genomic DNA using the immunoSEQ Assay, a bias-controlled multiplex PCR. In the source study's methods: The number of nucleated cells in each sample was estimated from the amplification of reference gene primers within the assay. To quantify the absolute abundance of each unique TCRbeta CDR3 rearrangement, sequence reads were collapsed and filtered. For each sample, productive Simpson clonality was calculated by taking the square root of Simpson's diversity index across productive rearrangements. TCRdb holds this immuneACCESS table with in-frame rearrangements only. Some clones are missing; in checked studies, unresolved V genes explain under half, and the rest has no known cause. V and J calls and clone size are given by that table; D and trimming were obtained from the DNA. The table for this sample lists 300,000 or so clones; roughly 90% of them were counted only once. 5% to 7.5% of the sample lies in the top ten.

Samples from volunteer blood donors who had recovered from COVID-19 were contributed by a second Seattle source. Each collaborating institution followed its own protocols to collect whole blood in K2EDTA tubes. For TCRbeta analysis, collaborators shipped samples in one of three forms: frozen whole blood, isolated PBMCs, or DNA extracted from either of those sample types. The receptor was isolated from a man aged 18-30 years who had recovered from COVID-19. What was sequenced was peripheral blood. The rearranged chain carries TRBV6-1 and TRBJ2-7, and TRBD1 matches 9 of the central bases. This receptor has the CDR3 CASSEPGTGFSYEQYF. The DNA sequence is given as TGTGCCAGCAGCGAACCCGGGACAGGGTTCTCCTACGAGCAGTACTTC.